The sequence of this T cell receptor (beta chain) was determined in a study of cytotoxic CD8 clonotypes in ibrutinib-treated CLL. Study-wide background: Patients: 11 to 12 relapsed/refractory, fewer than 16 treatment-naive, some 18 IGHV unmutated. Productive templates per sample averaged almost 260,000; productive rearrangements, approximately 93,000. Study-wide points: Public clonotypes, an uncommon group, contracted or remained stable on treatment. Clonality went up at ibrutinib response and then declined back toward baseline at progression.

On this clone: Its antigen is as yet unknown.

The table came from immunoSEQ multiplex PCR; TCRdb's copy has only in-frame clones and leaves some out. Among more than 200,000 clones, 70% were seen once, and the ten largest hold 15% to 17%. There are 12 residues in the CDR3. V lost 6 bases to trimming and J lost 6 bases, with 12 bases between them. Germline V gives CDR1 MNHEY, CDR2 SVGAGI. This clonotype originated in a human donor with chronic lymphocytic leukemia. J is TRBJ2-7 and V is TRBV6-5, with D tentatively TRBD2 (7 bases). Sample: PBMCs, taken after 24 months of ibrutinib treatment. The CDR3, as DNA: TGTGCCAGCAGAATGGGAGGGGGCGAGCAGTACTTC. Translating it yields CASRMGGGEQYF.